Listed below are T cell receptor beta chains from one sample, sequenced in a study of blood T cells in healthy people across ages. TCRdb re-called the 5' RACE reads with MiXCR, one entry per CDR3 protein. The data contain 850,000 or so distinct CDR3 sequences, about 28% of them singletons. Sequencing was performed on blood. The receptor source for this set is a woman aged 80 or over in good health. CDR3s include the opening cysteine and the closing phenylalanine or tryptophan. Fields, in order: J gene, clone size, V gene, D gene, CDR3 DNA, CDR3 protein. D genes are given only for firm matches. Not every row has a clone size; where given, it reads once, few, many or a size class.

j_gene: TRBJ2-5; abundance: many; v_gene: TRBV7-9; d_gene: TRBD1; CDR3nt: TGTGCCAGCAGCCAAGGGGGCAGGGTTGAGACCCAGTACTTC; CDR3aa: CASSQGGRVETQYF
j_gene: TRBJ2-3; abundance: few; v_gene: TRBV20-1; d_gene: NA; CDR3nt: TGCAGTGCTAGAGATCCAAGGCACAACACAGATACGCAGTATTTT; CDR3aa: CSARDPRHNTDTQYF
j_gene: TRBJ2-7; abundance: NA; v_gene: TRBV5-1; d_gene: NA; CDR3nt: TGCGCCAGCAGCTTAAGTCTCAACTCAATCGACTACGAGCAGTACTTC; CDR3aa: CASSLSLNSIDYEQYF
j_gene: TRBJ1-5; abundance: NA; v_gene: TRBV7-2; d_gene: NA; CDR3nt: TGTGCCAGCAGCCCGCAACCGTTTGTTCGGGATCAGCCCCAGCATTTT; CDR3aa: CASSPQPFVRDQPQHF
j_gene: TRBJ1-2; abundance: many; v_gene: TRBV27; d_gene: NA; CDR3nt: TGTGCCAGCAGTTTTACGGGGGGAGGTAACTATGGCTACACCTTC; CDR3aa: CASSFTGGGNYGYTF
j_gene: TRBJ2-5; abundance: NA; v_gene: TRBV28; d_gene: NA; CDR3nt: TGTGCCAGCAGTTTATTGGCCAGTAAAGAGACCCAGTACTTC; CDR3aa: CASSLLASKETQYF
j_gene: TRBJ1-6; abundance: NA; v_gene: TRBV5-5; d_gene: NA; CDR3nt: TGTGCCAGCAGCTCCTCAGGGATACTTGGGAATTCACCCCTCCACTTT; CDR3aa: CASSSSGILGNSPLHF
j_gene: TRBJ1-5; abundance: NA; v_gene: TRBV27; d_gene: TRBD1; CDR3nt: TGTGCCAGCAGTTTATCTTTTACCGACAGGGTAGGTCAGCCCCAGCATTTT; CDR3aa: CASSLSFTDRVGQPQHF
j_gene: TRBJ2-3; abundance: NA; v_gene: TRBV12-3/TRBV12-4; d_gene: NA; CDR3nt: TGTGCCAGCAGTTCTAGACTAGTGGGGGGCGCAGATACGCAGTATTTT; CDR3aa: CASSSRLVGGADTQYF
j_gene: TRBJ2-7; abundance: many; v_gene: TRBV5-1; d_gene: NA; CDR3nt: TGCGCCAGCAGCTTTGGTACAGAGGAATACGAGCAGTACTTC; CDR3aa: CASSFGTEEYEQYF
j_gene: TRBJ2-2; abundance: few; v_gene: TRBV6-5; d_gene: TRBD2; CDR3nt: TGTGCCAGCATCTCGGGACTAGCGGGCGCCGGGGAGCTGTTTTTT; CDR3aa: CASISGLAGAGELFF
j_gene: TRBJ1-1; abundance: few; v_gene: TRBV25-1; d_gene: NA; CDR3nt: TGTGCCAGCAGTGACAGGGTGAACACTGAAGCTTTCTTT; CDR3aa: CASSDRVNTEAFF
j_gene: TRBJ2-3; abundance: many; v_gene: TRBV20-1; d_gene: NA; CDR3nt: TGCAGTGCTCGGCAGTACACAGATACGCAGTATTTT; CDR3aa: CSARQYTDTQYF
j_gene: TRBJ1-5; abundance: many; v_gene: TRBV6-5; d_gene: TRBD1; CDR3nt: TGTGCCAGCAGTAACCGACAGGGGGGCAATCAGCCCCAGCATTTT; CDR3aa: CASSNRQGGNQPQHF
j_gene: TRBJ2-7; abundance: NA; v_gene: TRBV12-3/TRBV12-4; d_gene: TRBD1; CDR3nt: TGTGCCAGCAGGCCCGGGACAGGTCAGGTAGAGCAGTACTTC; CDR3aa: CASRPGTGQVEQYF
j_gene: TRBJ2-7; abundance: NA; v_gene: TRBV7-9; d_gene: NA; CDR3nt: TGTGACAGCAGCTTATCAACCGAGCAGTACTTC; CDR3aa: CDSSLSTEQYF
j_gene: TRBJ2-7; abundance: few; v_gene: TRBV11-2; d_gene: TRBD1; CDR3nt: TGTGCCAGCAGCCCCCCAGGGACAGGAAAACTCTACGAGCAGTACTTC; CDR3aa: CASSPPGTGKLYEQYF
j_gene: TRBJ2-5; abundance: many; v_gene: TRBV18; d_gene: NA; CDR3nt: TGTGCCAGCTCACCCGGGGTACGAGAGACCCAGTACTTC; CDR3aa: CASSPGVRETQYF
j_gene: TRBJ1-4; abundance: many; v_gene: TRBV7-2; d_gene: NA; CDR3nt: TGTGCCAGCAGCTCGACTCGCGGTGAAAAACTGTTTTTT; CDR3aa: CASSSTRGEKLFF
j_gene: TRBJ2-1; abundance: once; v_gene: TRBV5-5; d_gene: TRBD2; CDR3nt: TGTGCCAGCAGCCCACGGGAGGGGTTCAACAATGAGCAGTTCTTC; CDR3aa: CASSPREGFNNEQFF
j_gene: TRBJ2-1; abundance: many; v_gene: TRBV28; d_gene: TRBD2; CDR3nt: TGTGCCAGCAGATCTAGCGGGGGTGTGCATGAGCAGTTCTTC; CDR3aa: CASRSSGGVHEQFF
j_gene: TRBJ2-5; abundance: many; v_gene: TRBV29-1; d_gene: NA; CDR3nt: TGCAGCGTTGACGGGGGCTGGCAGACCCAGTACTTC; CDR3aa: CSVDGGWQTQYF
j_gene: TRBJ2-1; abundance: many; v_gene: TRBV7-9; d_gene: TRBD2; CDR3nt: TGTGCCAGCAGCTTACCTGGACTAGCGGGGGTGTACAATGAGCAGTTCTTC; CDR3aa: CASSLPGLAGVYNEQFF